The source of this T cell receptor beta chain is a study of identical twins. Study conclusions and caveats: Without tracking the same donors, conclusions rested on cross-sectional statistical analysis. With abundant cord blood beta clonotypes, insertions were fewer; memory repertoires showed no such pattern.

It was template switching that added a universal primer site, and there were unique molecular identifiers on the cDNA. From the 5' RACE reads, TCRdb called clonotypes with MiXCR, one entry per CDR3 protein. The repertoire holds about 1.7 million distinct CDR3 sequences, with about 30% as singletons. Turning to this clonotype: Its antigen is not known.

The V gene's germline CDR1 is DFQATT and CDR2 SNEGSKA (reference sequence). The CDR3 spans 13 residues. V was cut by 1 base and J by 3 bases, with 10 bases left in between. The sequencing sample was made of cord blood. This chain links TRBV20-1 with TRBJ2-7; D is perhaps TRBD2 (6 bases). The clonotype comes from a newborn girl in good health. The CDR3 spells CSARGGSGYEQYF. DNA of the CDR3: TGCAGTGCTAGAGGGGGTAGCGGCTACGAGCAGTACTTC.